This section outlines one T cell receptor beta chain sequence together with its context. What antigen it recognizes has not been identified. No quality values exist for individual bases; no much larger clone is one base distant. CD8 naive samples were obtained by positive selection for CCR7 among CD45RO-negative cells, yielding a CD45RA+CCR7+ population from which TemRA cells were excluded. The donors were healthy, HIV-negative adults who had no recently reported acute infections or vaccinations. Every donor was a Caucasian adult residing in Nashville, Tennessee, USA. Blood was collected by leukapheresis, and PBMCs were isolated by Ficoll-Histopaque density gradient centrifugation and then cryopreserved in liquid nitrogen vapor phase. Purity and quantity of every magnetically sorted T cell population were checked by analytical flow cytometry. From each sorted fraction, genomic DNA was isolated and quantified by UV absorbance on a Nanodrop 2000c.

Measured from the cysteine to the phenylalanine, the CDR3 is 14 residues long. Only CDR3 DNA is held: 42 bases, read in frame from base 1. V and J lose 5 bases and 1 base, and a span of 14 bases separates them. Per the germline V gene, SQVTM is the CDR1 and ANQGSEA is the CDR2. These data originate in a study of shared clonotypes between healthy human individuals (dated by TCRdb to the early 2020s). Regarding the study in general: A couple of women and a few men aged 18 to 49 years were included in the cohort. Per donor, three plates each were used for CD4 naive and CD4 memory, two for CD8 naive, and one for CD8 memory. To estimate repertoire size and how much clonotypes are shared between individuals, the study performed deep sequencing of blood TCR repertoires from roughly five healthy adults. Different laboratories and diverse techniques were used to prepare libraries and sequence TCR repertoires, to increase sequencing depth and limit assay-specific biases. Each donor's leukapheresis produced roughly between about 0.9 and 9.5 billion PBMCs.

The full study reports these points: Compared with non-shared clonotypes, clonotypes shared by all four sorted-subset donors had higher generation probabilities. Sampling was restricted to blood, and TCR repertoires in tissue are likely to differ from TCR repertoires in blood. Pairwise subsampling led to the expectation that sequencing depth would affect the degree of clonotype sharing among donors. Estimated clonotype richness was generally larger for naive than for memory subsets. Incomplete sequencing was indicated by rarefaction of sorted-subset datasets, despite the large sequencing depth. Sharing across a few donors was observed for 5% to 6.5% of naive CD4, 3.5% of naive CD8, over 2% of memory CD4, and roughly 0.4% of memory CD8 clonotypes. Because the study included only a small number of donors, the genetic and exposure-history diversity represented was limited.

TCR CDR3 regions were amplified from genomic DNA by multiplex PCR using the deep immunoSEQ assay. For each cell subset, the extracted genomic DNA was distributed evenly across all wells of several immunoSEQ 96-well plates, and each plate served as one replicate. For sorted subsets, approximately 210 ng genomic DNA, equal to about 30,000 T cell genomes, was loaded into each replicate PCR. Purified libraries were quantified with a Qubit 3.0 fluorometer, sized on a Bioanalyzer 2100, and re-quantified with the KAPA Library Quantification kit. Each immunoSEQ 96-well plate was sequenced on its own single-read 150-cycle Illumina NextSeq 550 flow cell. In the original analysis: The immunoSEQ output contained only junctional sequences without quality scores, so filtering could not match that applied to full-length reads. To assign V/J genes and CDR3, sequences were annotated using PyIR, a Python wrapper for IgBLAST v1.9, with IMGT germline references. Any read was removed if the V/J assignment was weak (E-value above 1e-6), the CDR3 was missing, or the read contained stop codons, out-of-frame junctions, or ambiguous translated residues. V3J clonotypes were defined by identical inferred V gene, J gene, and CDR3 amino acid sequence. The percentage overlap between two repertoires was calculated by dividing the number of shared unique clonotypes by the size of the smaller repertoire. Richness of each repertoire was evaluated using RTK rarefaction, the Chao1 estimator, and Recon v2.1 estimates of unobserved clonotypes. OLGA was used to compute generation probabilities for all TCRbeta clonotypes that the gDNA method yielded from a few donors. Imported from immuneACCESS, the table was reduced by TCRdb to in-frame sequences with V and J called. These copies leave out some clones; in studies compared against another copy, an unresolved V gene accounts for under half, and the cause of the remainder is not known. V, J and clone size were drawn from that table, and D and trimming were deduced from the DNA. The sample includes about 2.1 million clones, with just under 95% observed a single time. The ten largest clones add up to 1.5% to 2% of the sample.

Sample: naive CD8+ T cells from PBMCs. The cell subset or site tag for this specimen amounts to: CD45RA+CCR7+. The sequence joins TRBV29-1 to TRBJ1-1; a weak D assignment points to TRBD1 (5 bases agree). This receptor was taken from a man aged 18-30 years in good health. Some clones in this sample may be carry-over from other donors' samples. The nucleotides read TGCAGCGTTTTTTTGGACATACAGAACACTGAAGCTTTCTTT. This yields the protein CSVFLDIQNTEAFF.